The 3 T cell receptor beta chains given below trace back to one sample, sequenced in a study of blood T cell repertoires in COVID-19. The table came from immunoSEQ multiplex PCR; TCRdb's copy has only in-frame clones and leaves some out. This sample has fewer than 300,000 clones; roughly 90% occur once, and the top ten carry roughly 2.3%. Specimen: peripheral blood. The origin of the receptors is a woman in her thirties with COVID-19, enrolled during active disease.

The chain carries TRBV28 and TRBJ1-5; TRBD1 agrees at 8 bases. Trimming cost V 1 base and J 7 bases; bases outside gene matches: 3. This CDR3 comprises 14 residues. CDR1 is MDHEN, CDR2 SYDVKM, per germline. CDR3 coding DNA: TGTGCCAGCAGTTTATCAGGGGGCGAGCAGCCCCAGCATTTT. This sequence encodes CASSLSGGEQPQHF. The whole variable domain, filled in from reference TRBV28 and TRBJ1-5, reads DVKVTQSSRYLVKRTGEKVFLECVQDMDHENMFWYRQDPGLGLRLIYFSYDVKMKEKGDIPEGYSVSREKKERFSLILESASTNQTSMYLCASSLSGGEQPQHFGDGTRLSIL.

The rearrangement uses TRBV7-2 and TRBJ1-2, with TRBD1 matching 9 bases. This CDR3 region has 14 residues. Trimming took 5 bases from V and 8 from J; bases not matched to a gene: 9. Germline lookup yields CDR1 SGHTA and CDR2 FQGNSA. CDR3 nucleotide sequence: TGTGCCAGCAGCCCCGGGACAGGGTTACTCGGCTACACCTTC. Amino acids: CASSPGTGLLGYTF.

The chain combines TRBV25-1 with TRBJ1-1; 9 nucleotides line up with TRBD1. V trimming: 7 bases; J trimming: 5 bases; junction bases outside the gene matches: 11. The CDR3 contains 15 residues. CDR1 and CDR2 (germline): MGHDK, SYGVNS. Written as DNA, the CDR3 is TGTGCCAGCAACCCCCAACCGGACAGGGGAACTGAAGCTTTCTTT. This codes for CASNPQPDRGTEAFF. Full variable domain (remainder filled in from reference TRBV25-1 and TRBJ1-1): EADIYQTPRYLVIGTGKKITLECSQTMGHDKMYWYQQDPGMELHLIHYSYGVNSTEKGDLSSESTVSRIRTEHFPLTLESARPSHTSQYLCASNPQPDRGTEAFFGQGTRLTVV.